The rows below give T cell receptor beta chains drawn from one sample of a study of glioma-infiltrating T cells. MiXCR, applied by TCRdb to the multiplex PCR reads, yields one record per CDR3 protein. This sample yields roughly 350,000 distinct CDR3 sequences, of which 41% are seen a single time; around 12% belongs to the top ten. Material: glioma tissue, nonneoplastic brain tissue, or PBMCs (not recorded which). These receptors all stem from a human donor with low-grade glioma or glioblastoma, undergoing nonglioma brain surgery, or in good health (not recorded which). Each CDR3 is given with its conserved first and last residue. Fields, in order: V gene, clone size, D gene, J gene, CDR3 protein, CDR3 DNA. A D gene is named only where the DNA matches it firmly. Clone size is stated in some rows and not others, as once, few, many or a class when expanded.

>TRBV9|NA|NA|TRBJ2-1
CASSQWGRSYNEQFF
TGTGCCAGCAGCCAGTGGGGGCGATCTTACAATGAGCAGTTCTTC
>TRBV28|many|NA|TRBJ2-7
CASSSGGGWAPSYEQYF
TGTGCCAGCAGTTCGGGGGGCGGTTGGGCCCCCTCCTACGAGCAGTACTTC
>TRBV28|NA|NA|TRBJ1-6
CAGSLYRLDSPLHF
TGTGCCGGCAGTTTATACAGGCTGGATTCACCACTCCACTTT
>TRBV28|few|TRBD2|TRBJ2-5
CASLRLAGGPASFETQYF
TGTGCCAGCTTAAGACTAGCGGGAGGGCCGGCATCGTTCGAGACCCAGTACTTC
>TRBV2|NA|NA|TRBJ2-7
CATKSRFSPPYEQYF
TGTGCCACCAAATCACGCTTCTCCCCTCCCTACGAGCAGTACTTC
>TRBV2|NA|NA|TRBJ2-7
CASSEQVSYEQYF
TGTGCCAGCAGTGAACAGGTTTCCTACGAGCAGTACTTC
>TRBV12-3/TRBV12-4|few|TRBD1|TRBJ1-5
CASSLGGQINQPQHF
TGTGCCAGCAGTTTAGGGGGACAGATCAATCAGCCCCAGCATTTT
>TRBV27|few|TRBD1|TRBJ2-7
CASSVTGTGAGEQYF
TGTGCCAGCAGTGTAACCGGGACAGGGGCAGGGGAGCAGTACTTC
>TRBV6-2/TRBV6-3|NA|NA|TRBJ1-5
CASSQKAGYGRPQHF
TGTGCCAGCAGCCAAAAGGCTGGGTATGGTCGGCCCCAGCATTTT
>TRBV27|many|TRBD2|TRBJ2-1
CASSLGTSVDNEQFF
TGTGCCAGCAGTCTTGGGACTAGCGTTGACAATGAGCAGTTCTTC
>TRBV7-8|NA|TRBD2|TRBJ2-3
CASSPREGTDTQYF
TGTGCCAGCAGCCCCCGGGAGGGGACAGATACGCAGTATTTT
>TRBV12-3/TRBV12-4|NA|TRBD2|TRBJ2-5
CASSFPLAGSAETQYF
TGTGCCAGCAGTTTCCCCCTAGCGGGCTCGGCGGAGACCCAGTACTTC
>TRBV4-1|NA|NA|TRBJ1-6
CASSTGIASSYNSPLHF
TGCGCCAGCAGCACGGGGATCGCTAGCTCCTATAATTCACCCCTCCACTTT
>TRBV28|NA|TRBD1|TRBJ2-3
CASRPQGARGDTQYF
TGTGCCAGCAGACCCCAGGGGGCAAGGGGAGATACGCAGTATTTT
>TRBV20-1|NA|NA|TRBJ1-2
CSARMGGFPTNYGYTF
TGCAGTGCTAGAATGGGGGGATTCCCCACTAACTATGGCTACACCTTC
>TRBV15|many|NA|TRBJ2-4
CATSRDRLNIQYF
TGTGCCACCAGCAGAGACCGACTAAACATTCAGTACTTC
>TRBV6-1|many|NA|TRBJ1-5
CASGPNQPQHF
TGTGCCAGCGGGCCCAATCAGCCCCAGCATTTT
>TRBV28|many|TRBD1|TRBJ1-5
CASSTKDRYSNQPQHF
TGTGCCAGCAGTACTAAGGACAGGTATAGCAATCAGCCCCAGCATTTT
>TRBV30|NA|NA|TRBJ1-5
CAWTLPWVANQPQHF
TGTGCCTGGACCCTACCTTGGGTAGCAAATCAGCCCCAGCATTTT
>TRBV5-1|NA|NA|TRBJ1-6
CASSFERGSSPLHF
TGCGCCAGCAGCTTTGAGAGGGGTTCTTCACCCCTCCACTTT
>TRBV6-2/TRBV6-3|few|TRBD2|TRBJ2-2
CASSSSSGIYTGELFF
TGTGCCAGCAGCTCCTCCAGCGGGATCTACACCGGGGAGCTGTTTTTT
>TRBV25-1|many|NA|TRBJ2-5
CASSGGLRWTQYF
TGTGCCAGCAGTGGGGGCCTTAGGTGGACCCAGTACTTC
>TRBV12-3/TRBV12-4|once|NA|TRBJ2-3
CASSRPDVSERAGTDTQYF
TGTGCCAGCAGCCGACCTGACGTTAGCGAGAGGGCCGGCACAGATACGCAGTATTTT
>TRBV3-1|NA|TRBD2|TRBJ2-7
CANSQPGEGRGYEQYF
TGTGCCAACAGCCAACCCGGGGAGGGAAGAGGTTACGAGCAGTACTTC
>TRBV7-9|once|NA|TRBJ2-1
CASTRLVYNEQFF
TGTGCCAGCACCAGACTAGTATACAATGAGCAGTTCTTC
>TRBV24-1|many|TRBD1|TRBJ1-1
CATSESDRAAEAFF
TGTGCCACCAGTGAGTCTGACAGGGCGGCTGAAGCTTTCTTT
>TRBV20-1|many|TRBD1|TRBJ2-7
CSASPGTVYEQYF
TGCAGTGCTAGTCCCGGGACAGTGTATGAGCAGTACTTC
>TRBV28|NA|TRBD2|TRBJ2-5
CASSFSLAGSETQYF
TGTGCCAGCAGTTTTTCACTAGCGGGCTCTGAGACCCAGTACTTC
>TRBV20-1|many|NA|TRBJ2-3
CSAQGWGGWGTDTQYF
TGCAGTGCCCAAGGGTGGGGAGGCTGGGGCACAGATACGCAGTATTTT
>TRBV6-5|NA|NA|TRBJ2-1
CASSFKFGTGISEQVF
NA
>TRBV15|NA|TRBD1|TRBJ1-6
CATPPGQGYSPLHF
TGTGCCACCCCCCCGGGACAGGGGTATTCACCCCTCCACTTT
>TRBV15|many|NA|TRBJ2-1
CATSRDQGDSSYNEQFF
TGTGCCACCAGCAGAGATCAGGGAGATAGCTCCTACAATGAGCAGTTCTTC
>TRBV6-1|many|NA|TRBJ2-7
CASRPGPSLYEQYF
TGTGCCAGCAGGCCGGGACCGAGTCTCTACGAGCAGTACTTC
>TRBV6-1|many|NA|TRBJ2-1
CASTPTGLYNEQFF
TGTGCCAGTACCCCGACAGGCTTATACAATGAGCAGTTCTTC
>TRBV6-2/TRBV6-3|few|NA|TRBJ1-1
CASSYRTGDTEAFF
TGTGCCAGCAGTTATCGAACGGGGGACACTGAAGCTTTCTTT
>TRBV6-5|many|NA|TRBJ2-3
CASSYSRTLTDTQYF
TGTGCCAGCAGTTACTCGAGGACCCTCACAGATACGCAGTATTTT
>TRBV27|NA|NA|TRBJ1-2
CASSFIGQSGSYFRGYTF
TGTGCCAGCAGTTTTATAGGACAGTCGGGATCTTATTTCCGTGGCTACACCTTC
>TRBV6-6|few|TRBD2|TRBJ2-1
CASSYSTGGRYEQFF
TGTGCCAGCAGTTACTCGACTGGCGGGAGGTATGAGCAGTTCTTC
>TRBV4-1|few|NA|TRBJ2-7
CASSQVEGMYEQYF
TGCGCCAGCAGCCAAGTAGAGGGGATGTACGAGCAGTACTTC
>TRBV6-2/TRBV6-3|NA|NA|TRBJ2-1
CASSPSWGSSPYNERFF
TGTGCCAGCAGTCCCAGCTGGGGTAGCAGCCCCTACAATGAGCGGTTCTTC
>TRBV27|NA|NA|TRBJ2-1
CASSTQSESTYNEQFF
TGTGCCAGCAGTACCCAGAGCGAGAGTACCTACAATGAGCAGTTCTTC
>TRBV24-1|NA|NA|TRBJ2-7
CATSESDRPYEQYF
TGTGCCACCAGTGAAAGTGACAGACCCTACGAGCAGTACTTC
>TRBV7-9|many|NA|TRBJ1-1
CASSQGRNTEAFF
TGCGCCAGCAGCCAAGGCAGGAACACTGAAGCTTTCTTT
>TRBV28|many|NA|TRBJ2-7
CASSPVDPYEQYF
TGTGCCAGCAGCCCGGTGGACCCCTACGAGCAGTACTTC
>TRBV7-2|NA|NA|TRBJ2-7
CASSLEYPAQDYDQYF
TGTGCCAGCAGCTTAGAGTACCCAGCCCAGGACTACGATCAGTACTTC
>TRBV27|many|NA|TRBJ1-2
CASSSDGFNGYTF
TGTGCCAGCAGTTCAGATGGGTTCAATGGCTACACCTTC
>TRBV24-1|NA|NA|TRBJ2-3
CATSDLRTSSTDTQYF
TGTGCCACCAGTGATTTGCGGACCTCTAGCACAGATACGCAGTATTTT
>TRBV7-3|few|TRBD1|TRBJ2-7
CASSSGQGDEQYF
TGTGCCAGCAGTTCCGGACAGGGGGATGAGCAGTACTTC
>TRBV3-1|NA|TRBD1|TRBJ2-1
CASSQGQIDEQFF
TGTGCCAGCAGCCAGGGACAGATCGATGAGCAGTTCTTC
>TRBV28|few|NA|TRBJ2-1
CASSPSYFRNEQFF
TGTGCCAGCAGCCCATCTTATTTCCGCAATGAGCAGTTCTTC
>TRBV20-1|few|TRBD2|TRBJ2-7
CSARPKGLAGTYEQYF
TGCAGTGCACGCCCGAAGGGACTAGCGGGGACCTACGAGCAGTACTTC
>TRBV25-1|few|TRBD1|TRBJ2-7
CASSEDQNYGQAISYEQYF
TGTGCCAGCAGTGAAGATCAAAATTATGGACAGGCTATCTCCTACGAGCAGTACTTC
>TRBV7-2|NA|NA|TRBJ1-2
CASGRTDNYGYTF
TGTGCCAGCGGACGGACGGACAACTATGGCTACACCTTC
>TRBV2|few|NA|TRBJ2-1
CASMVNPHNEQFF
TGTGCCAGCATGGTAAACCCCCACAATGAGCAGTTCTTC